This record concerns one TCR beta chain sequence. Its target is unknown. This entry comes from a study of T cells in narcolepsy. Looking at the study overall: Enrolled donors included narcolepsy type 1 or type 2 patients and healthy controls.

V was cut by 3 bases and J by 2 bases, with 11 bases left in between. The CDR3 spans 14 residues. The germline V gene has CDR1 SGHTA and CDR2 FQGNSA. Here immunoSEQ multiplex PCR was the method, and the copy in TCRdb shows in-frame clones only, minus some. The sample shows some 30,000 clones, approximately 89% of them seen only once. Study-level findings and limits: Autoreactive clonotypes reportedly recurred in blood of same and different patients, not controls. In some patient and control memory CD4+ samples, autoreactive clones were absent. Same-patient CSF and blood CD4+ T cell clonotypes included HCRT-specific and TRIB2-specific autoreactive ones.

Specimen: memory (CD45RA-) CD4+ T cells from blood. The chain links TRBV7-2 to TRBJ2-7; D assignment may be TRBD1 or TRBD2 (5 bases each). This receptor was obtained from a human donor in good health. The CDR3 protein is CASSFEGNAYEQYF. The CDR3 DNA reads as TGTGCCAGCAGCTTTGAGGGGAACGCCTACGAGCAGTACTTC.